Below, one T cell receptor (beta chain) is given with its context. Its antigen remains undetermined. Base qualities were left out, and no much larger clone turns up one base away. The germline V gene provides CDR1 MNHNS and CDR2 SASEGT. The CDR3 starts with the cysteine, ends with the phenylalanine, and has 14 residues. The kept DNA is CDR3 alone, 42 bases in frame from the first base. Relative to germline, V is missing 5 bases and J is missing 4 bases, with 7 bases of the junction outside any gene match. At diagnosis, peripheral blood, uninvolved tumor-adjacent lung and tumor were collected and were preserved as a mix of fresh-frozen and FFPE material. For TCR repertoire profiling, blood samples were analyzed in the form of peripheral blood mononuclear cells. The data derive from a study of T cells in localized non-small cell lung cancer (dated by TCRdb to the early 2020s). With regard to the full study: The study examined T cell repertoires in approximately 240 patients with early-stage NSCLC and compared tumors with uninvolved tumor-adjacent lungs. All 250 or so NSCLC patients in the cohort were treatment-naive and had localized lung tumors that were resected. A mean age of roughly 64 years was recorded for the NSCLC patients, of whom 129 were male and around 100 were female.

The immunoSEQ Assay was used to sequence TCR beta CDR3 regions from DNA. The original pipeline was this. T cell density was computed as TCR beta template counts normalized to usable DNA estimated by amplifying housekeeping genes. The preseqR package was used to estimate richness by extrapolating to 400,000 templates for PBMC samples and to 120,000 templates for tissue samples. Clonality was taken to be one minus Pielou's evenness. Differential abundance testing on productive amino-acid clonotypes, with a minimum total count of 5 and an alpha of 0.1, was used to identify tissue-enriched TCRs. The Jaccard Index and the Morisita Overlap Index were used to measure how much the repertoires overlapped between compartments. GLIPH grouped TCR beta CDR3s together with public tetramer-defined viral CDR3s, and a viral motif had to include at least three viral sequences and also show V-gene enrichment. Drawn from immuneACCESS, this table holds only the in-frame rearrangements with V and J called that TCRdb kept. Clones are partly lost; checked studies trace under half to an unresolved V gene and leave the rest unexplained. That table gives V, J and clone size, and the DNA gave D and trimming. In this sample the table shows approximately 28,000 clones, approximately 86% of which occur a single time. Jointly, the top ten make up around 4.2% of the sample.

Broad study findings and their caveats: A median of approximately 53 of the top 100 tumor clones turned up in the paired uninvolved adjacent lung, and fewer than 35 of those clones also ranked among the top 100 of that same adjacent lung. Uninvolved tumor-adjacent lung showed the highest T cell clonality, higher than tumor, which suggests more focused antigenic responses in the adjacent lung. Because the study design was exploratory, TCR variables were selected using unadjusted p-values without false-discovery rate correction. Higher T cell density in blood was associated with longer overall survival, whereas higher clonality in adjacent lung was associated with shorter survival. Multi-region tumor sequencing was not performed, so intratumor heterogeneity could not be excluded.

The receptor was isolated from a woman aged 35 to 69 with stage III lung adenocarcinoma. The chain was built from TRBV6-1 and TRBJ1-1; 7 junctional bases match TRBD1. Specimen: peripheral blood mononuclear cells, collected before any cancer treatment. CDR3 protein: CASSPGGGSTEAFF. The nucleotides are TGTGCCAGCAGTCCAGGGGGTGGAAGCACTGAAGCTTTCTTT.